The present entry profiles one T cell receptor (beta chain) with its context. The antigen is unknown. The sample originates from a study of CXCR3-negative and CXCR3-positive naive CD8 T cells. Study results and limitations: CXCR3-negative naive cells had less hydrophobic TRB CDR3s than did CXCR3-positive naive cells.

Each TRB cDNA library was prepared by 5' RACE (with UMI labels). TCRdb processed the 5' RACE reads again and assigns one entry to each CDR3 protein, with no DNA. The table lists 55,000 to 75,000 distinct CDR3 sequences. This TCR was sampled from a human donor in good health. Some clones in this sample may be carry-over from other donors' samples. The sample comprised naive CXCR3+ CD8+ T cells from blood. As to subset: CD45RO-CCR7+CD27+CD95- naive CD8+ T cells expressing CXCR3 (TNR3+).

This CDR3 is CASSKARGHSYEQYF. This chain uses TRBV21-1 with TRBJ2-7. TRBV21-1 is tagged as a pseudogene. This CDR3 is 15 amino acids long.